Shown below are 27 T cell receptor beta chains from a single sample sequenced in a study of T cell responses to AZD1222 COVID-19 vaccine. Sequencing used immunoSEQ multiplex PCR; TCRdb keeps in-frame clones, though not all of them. The table has around 78,000 clones, around nine tenths seen once. The specimen was peripheral blood, collected 28 days after the second AZD1222 dose. These receptors were collected from an adult who received the AZD1222 COVID-19 vaccine.

The chain recombines TRBV29-1 with TRBJ1-1; D gene unclear. Per germline, CDR1 SQVTM and CDR2 ANQGSEA. The CDR3 runs 12 residues. Trimming removed 7 bases from V and 1 base from J, with 10 bases in between. The CDR3 bases are TGCAGCGCATATGCCCCGAACACTGAAGCTTTCTTT. Protein sequence: CSAYAPNTEAFF.

This clone was picked up one time. The chain joins TRBV5-3 to TRBJ2-7, with 7 positions matching TRBD1. TRBV5-3 is flagged as an ORF with uncertain function. The CDR3 contains 15 residues. V shed 8 bases and J 2 bases; nucleotides not matched to a gene: 13. The CDR3 DNA reads as TGTGCCAGCCCCGTCCCCGACAGGGTCCCCTACGAGCAGTACTTC. Its protein is CASPVPDRVPYEQYF.

A single count supports this clone. V and J are TRBV6-8 and TRBJ1-5; D ambiguous. The germline V gene has CDR1 MNHGY and CDR2 SAAAGT. CDR3 length: 13 residues. With 2 bases removed from V and 9 bases from J, the gap between germline ends came to 11 bases. The CDR3 reads CASSYPLRWPQHF. The CDR3 coding sequence is TGTGCCAGCAGTTACCCCCTCCGTTGGCCCCAGCATTTT.

Here the CDR3 DNA reads TGTGCCAGCAGGCAGGACAGCACCAATGAGCAGTTCTTC. Translation: CASRQDSTNEQFF. V and J are TRBV11-3 and TRBJ2-1; a possible D gene is TRBD1 (6 bases). Between the trimmed V and J ends, which lost 6 bases and 6 bases, there was a span of 12 bases. The CDR3 is 13 residues long. Germline V lookup: CDR1 SGHNT, CDR2 YENEEA.

This clone was counted a single time. The chain couples TRBV5-4 to TRBJ2-5, with D perhaps TRBD2 (6 bases). Trimming shortened V by 0 bases and J by 1 base, and 13 bases separated the two germline ends. CDR1 and CDR2 from the germline V gene are SGHNT and YYREEE (reference sequence). This CDR3 region has 16 residues. The CDR3 loop is CASSLAPVRGQETQYF. The CDR3 bases are TGTGCCAGCAGCTTGGCTCCCGTGCGGGGCCAAGAGACCCAGTACTTC.

The CDR3 reads CSASDQGAGEAFF. The CDR3 coding sequence is TGCAGTGCTAGTGATCAGGGGGCAGGTGAAGCTTTCTTT. The chain has TRBV20-1 and TRBJ1-1, with 8 bases that match TRBD1. V lost 3 bases, J lost 7 bases, and 7 bases stayed unmatched. Germline CDR1 is DFQATT and CDR2 is SNEGSKA (reference sequence). This CDR3 region has 13 residues.

CDR3 amino acids: CAWSVPLRQGNEKLFF. Here the CDR3 DNA reads TGTGCCTGGAGTGTACCCCTACGACAGGGGAACGAAAAACTGTTTTTT. The chain links TRBV30 to TRBJ1-4; 8 positions agree with TRBD1. CDR1 is GTSNPN, CDR2 SVGIG, per germline (reference sequence). V gave up 0 bases and J gave up 8 bases; unmatched junction bases: 11. The CDR3 is 16 residues long.

The V and J genes are TRBV12-3 or TRBV12-4 and TRBJ1-2; D perhaps matches TRBD1 (6 bases). There are 13 residues in the CDR3. V was trimmed by 5 bases and J by 4 bases, leaving 11 bases between them. The CDR3 is CASSAGQSYGYTF. Here the CDR3 DNA reads TGTGCCAGCAGTGCAGGACAGTCCTATGGCTACACCTTC.

The chain recombines TRBV7-9 with TRBJ1-1, with 9 nucleotides matching TRBD1. The germline V gene encodes CDR1 SEHNR and CDR2 FQNEAQ (reference sequence). With V trimmed by 5 bases and J by 0 bases, 10 bases remained unmatched. The CDR3 extends over 17 amino acids. The CDR3 DNA sequence: TGTGCCAGCAGCCAAGGACAGGGGTATTTAATGAACACTGAAGCTTTCTTT. Translating gives CASSQGQGYLMNTEAFF.

The J gene is TRBJ2-5, the V gene TRBV7-3; D remains ambiguous. Germline V gene sequence: CDR1 SGHTA, CDR2 FQGTGA. Trimming pared 6 bases from V and 5 bases from J, leaving 13 bases between. The CDR3 covers 13 residues. The CDR3 spells CASRIQRFETQYF. CDR3 nucleotides: TGTGCCAGCAGAATACAGCGTTTTGAGACCCAGTACTTC.

A note on this clone: Germline is not matched at one junction end, which may reflect a read error. The rearrangement uses TRBV29-1 and TRBJ2-2, with 10 nucleotides matching TRBD1. The CDR3 has 14 residues. Per germline, CDR1 SQVTM and CDR2 ANQGSEA. CDR3 loop: CSVEGGQGTGELFF. The CDR3 nucleotides read TGCAGCGTCGAAGGGGGACAGGGGACCGGGGAGCTGTTTTTT.

V gene TRBV5-1 combines with J gene TRBJ2-1, with TRBD1 as a possible D gene (5 bases). CDR1 SGHRS and CDR2 YFSETQ come from the germline V gene. Trimming took 1 base from V and 4 from J, leaving 9 bases between them. The CDR3 contains 14 residues. CDR3 nucleotide sequence: TGCGCCAGCAGCTTGAGGACATTTTACAATGAGCAGTTCTTC. Its protein product is CASSLRTFYNEQFF.

The chain carries TRBV30 and TRBJ1-2; no clear D. V was cut by 0 bases and J by 4 bases, with 9 bases left in between. This CDR3 spans 13 amino acids. CDR1 and CDR2 (germline): GTSNPN, SVGIG (reference sequence). The CDR3 DNA sequence: TGTGCCTGGAGTGTTAGCAGGACCTATGGCTACACCTTC. Encoded protein: CAWSVSRTYGYTF.

The V call is TRBV11-3, the J call TRBJ1-2, with 10 nucleotides matching TRBD1. The V segment lost 5 bases and the J segment 6 bases; nucleotides outside the gene matches: 6. CDR3 length: 14 residues. Germline V gives CDR1 SGHNT, CDR2 YENEEA. CDR3 amino acids: CASSNRDRGHGYTF. In DNA, the CDR3 is TGTGCCAGCAGCAACCGGGACAGGGGCCATGGCTACACCTTC.

This clone was recorded a few times. The chain is built from TRBV5-6 and TRBJ1-2, with D uncertain. Germline values: CDR1 SGHDT, CDR2 YYEEEE. V gave up 3 bases and J gave up 3 bases, with 12 bases separating them. There are 14 residues in the CDR3. CDR3 coding DNA: TGTGCCAGCAGCTCCCTTATAGGGTACTATGGCTACACCTTC. Its protein product is CASSSLIGYYGYTF.

The chain uses TRBV5-8 and TRBJ1-5; no clear D. CDR3 length: 17 residues. The V and J ends lost 2 bases and 6 bases respectively, with 21 bases between them. The germline CDR1 and CDR2 sequences are SGHTS and YDEGEE. CDR3 residues: CASSFKISTEPSQPQHF. The CDR3 nucleotides are TGTGCCAGCAGCTTTAAGATCTCGACTGAACCTAGTCAGCCCCAGCATTTT.

The sample holds one count of this clone. The rearrangement uses TRBV6-5 and TRBJ2-2; 8 bases line up with TRBD1. Germline assignment: CDR1 MNHEY and CDR2 SVGAGI. The CDR3 is 15 amino acids. The junction had 6 bases not matched to a gene; V was cut back by 6 bases and J by 3 bases. Here the CDR3 DNA reads TGTGCCAGCAGACCGGACAGGGATCACACCGGGGAGCTGTTTTTT. It translates to CASRPDRDHTGELFF.

The chain combines TRBV5-4 with TRBJ1-1; D gene ambiguous. This CDR3 is built from 14 residues. The germline gives CDR1 SGHNT, CDR2 YYREEE (reference sequence). V was pared by 1 base and J by 0 bases, with 7 bases between. The CDR3 loop is CASSLRHMNTEAFF. CDR3 coding DNA: TGTGCCAGCAGCTTGCGGCACATGAACACTGAAGCTTTCTTT.

V is TRBV11-2 and J is TRBJ1-6, with D possibly matching TRBD1 (6 bases). The germline V gene encodes CDR1 SGHAT and CDR2 FQNNGV. The V end lost 2 bases, the J end lost 7 bases, and 6 bases lay between the germline ends. The CDR3 is made up of 13 amino acids. The CDR3 DNA sequence: TGTGCCAGCAGCTTACAGGGGAATTCACCCCTCCACTTT. Amino acids: CASSLQGNSPLHF.

The V and J genes are TRBV30 and TRBJ2-7, with D possibly being TRBD1 (6 bases). CDR1 and CDR2 from the germline V gene are GTSNPN and SVGIG (reference sequence). The CDR3 extends over 12 amino acids. V was trimmed by 5 bases and J by 3 bases, leaving 11 bases between them. Here the CDR3 reads CAWGGISYEQYF. Here the CDR3 DNA reads TGTGCCTGGGGGGGCATCAGCTACGAGCAGTACTTC.

The genes are TRBV7-9 and TRBJ1-5, with D maybe TRBD1 (5 bases). The CDR3 covers 14 residues. The germline CDR1 and CDR2 sequences are SEHNR and FQNEAQ (reference sequence). The V end lost 4 bases, the J end lost 4 bases, and 11 bases lay between the germline ends. The CDR3: CASSSRQSNQPQHF. CDR3 DNA: TGTGCCAGCAGCTCCCGACAGAGTAATCAGCCCCAGCATTTT.

V gene TRBV24-1 combines with J gene TRBJ2-3, with 11 bases lining up with TRBD2. In germline, CDR1 is KGHDR, CDR2 SFDVKD. V trimming: 2 bases; J trimming: 6 bases; junction bases outside the gene matches: 6. The CDR3 has 16 amino acids. The chain's CDR3 is CATSDSVAGGPDTQYF. In nucleotides, the CDR3 is TGTGCCACCAGTGATTCGGTAGCGGGAGGGCCTGATACGCAGTATTTT.

This sequence joins TRBV2 and TRBJ1-1; D is unresolved. V dropped 11 bases and J dropped 11 bases, with 18 bases sitting between them. CDR1 SNHLY and CDR2 FYNNEI come from the germline V gene. The CDR3 has 11 amino acids. The chain's CDR3 is CAPSPTFGAFF. CDR3 DNA: TGTGCCCCCTCCCCGACATTCGGGGCTTTCTTT.

This clone was detected a few times. V and J are TRBV24-1 and TRBJ2-2; D is unresolved. From germline, CDR1 is KGHDR and CDR2 SFDVKD. Trimming cost V 4 bases and J 2 bases, with 1 base left between them. CDR3 size: 12 residues. The CDR3 nucleotides read TGTGCCACCAGTGAAAACACCGGGGAGCTGTTTTTT. Its protein product is CATSENTGELFF.

The gene calls are TRBV3-1 (or the pseudogene TRBV3-2) and TRBJ2-6, with D unclear. Trimming cost V 7 bases and J 2 bases, with 6 bases left between them. Germline-derived CDR1 and CDR2 are LGHDT and YNNKEL (reference sequence). The CDR3 spans 13 residues. CDR3 protein: CASTRTGANVLTF. CDR3 nucleotides: TGTGCCAGCACCCGAACTGGGGCCAACGTCCTGACTTTC.

DNA of the CDR3: TGCGCCAGCAGCCAGCCCGGGTCTCTAGGCACTGAAGCTTTCTTT. Protein: CASSQPGSLGTEAFF. The rearrangement joins TRBV4-1 to TRBJ1-1; D ambiguous. Trimming cost V 3 bases and J 4 bases, with 15 bases left between them. The CDR3 has 15 residues. The germline V gene has CDR1 MGHRA and CDR2 YSYEKL.

The chain couples TRBV5-1 to TRBJ2-3, with 10 positions matching TRBD1. The CDR3 extends over 15 amino acids. Trimming cost V 4 bases and J 2 bases; bases outside gene matches: 4. The germline V gene encodes CDR1 SGHRS and CDR2 YFSETQ. CDR3 DNA sequence: TGCGCCAGCAGCGAGACAGGGGGCAACACAGATACGCAGTATTTT. It specifies CASSETGGNTDTQYF.